This T cell receptor (beta chain) originates from a study of cytomegalovirus exposure and HLA in healthy donors. The CDR3 contains 14 residues. Trimming took 4 bases from V and 5 from J; bases not matched to a gene: 6. Germline CDR1 and CDR2: SGDLS and YYNGEE. The study ran its PCR with 60 Vbeta and 13 Jbeta primers. The repertoire was sequenced with immunoSEQ multiplex PCR; TCRdb's copy has only in-frame clones and lacks some. This table holds approximately 150,000 clones, roughly 81% found once. Whereas donors were nominally healthy upon sampling, unrecorded immune exposures were probable. The rearrangement joins TRBV9 to TRBJ1-1, with 9 bases fitting TRBD1. Material for sequencing was PBMCs. The source is a girl aged 5-17 years in good health and CMV-seropositive. CDR3 bases: TGTGCCAGCAGCCTGACAGGGGGAGGAACTGAAGCTTTCTTT. Translating it yields CASSLTGGGTEAFF.